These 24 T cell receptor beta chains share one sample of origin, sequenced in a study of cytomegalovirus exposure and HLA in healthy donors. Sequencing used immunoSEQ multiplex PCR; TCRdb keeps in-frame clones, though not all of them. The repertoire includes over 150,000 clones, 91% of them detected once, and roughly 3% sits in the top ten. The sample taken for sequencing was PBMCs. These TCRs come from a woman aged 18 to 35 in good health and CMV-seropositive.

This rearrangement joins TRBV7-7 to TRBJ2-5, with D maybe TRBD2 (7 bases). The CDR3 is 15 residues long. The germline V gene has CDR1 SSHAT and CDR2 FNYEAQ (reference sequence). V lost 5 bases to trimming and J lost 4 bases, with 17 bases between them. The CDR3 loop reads CASSLHGGARETQYF. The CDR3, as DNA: TGTGCCAGCAGCCTTCATGGGGGGGCGAGAGAGACCCAGTACTTC. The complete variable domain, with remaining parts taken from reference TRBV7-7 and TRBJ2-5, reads GAGVSQSPRYKVTKRGQDVTLRCDPISSHATLYWYQQALGQGPEFLTYFNYEAQPDKSGLPSDRFSAERPEGSISTLTIQRTEQRDSAMYRCASSLHGGARETQYFGPGTRLLVL.

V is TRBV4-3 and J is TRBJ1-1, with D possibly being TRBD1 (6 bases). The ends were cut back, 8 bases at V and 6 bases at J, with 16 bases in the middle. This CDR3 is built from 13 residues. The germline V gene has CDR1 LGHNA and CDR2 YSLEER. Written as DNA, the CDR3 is TGCGCCAGCGGACCAACCGGGACATCTGAAGCTTTCTTT. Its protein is CASGPTGTSEAFF.

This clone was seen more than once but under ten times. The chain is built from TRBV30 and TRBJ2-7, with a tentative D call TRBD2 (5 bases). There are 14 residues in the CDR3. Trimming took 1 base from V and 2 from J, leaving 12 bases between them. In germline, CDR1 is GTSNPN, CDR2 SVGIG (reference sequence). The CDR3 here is CAWSGASRPYEQYF. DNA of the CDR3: TGTGCCTGGAGTGGAGCTAGCCGACCCTACGAGCAGTACTTC.

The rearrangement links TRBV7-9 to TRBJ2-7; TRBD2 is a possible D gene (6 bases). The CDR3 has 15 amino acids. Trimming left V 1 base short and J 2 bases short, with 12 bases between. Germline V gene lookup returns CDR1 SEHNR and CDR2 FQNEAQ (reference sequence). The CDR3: CASSLVLASTYEQYF. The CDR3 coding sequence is TGTGCCAGCAGCTTAGTCCTAGCGTCAACCTACGAGCAGTACTTC.

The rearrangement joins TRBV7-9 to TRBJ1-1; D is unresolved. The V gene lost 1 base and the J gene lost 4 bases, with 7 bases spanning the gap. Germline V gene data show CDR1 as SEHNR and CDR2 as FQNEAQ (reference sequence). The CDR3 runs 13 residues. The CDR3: CASSLGAGTEAFF. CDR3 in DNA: TGTGCCAGCAGCTTAGGGGCGGGCACTGAAGCTTTCTTT.

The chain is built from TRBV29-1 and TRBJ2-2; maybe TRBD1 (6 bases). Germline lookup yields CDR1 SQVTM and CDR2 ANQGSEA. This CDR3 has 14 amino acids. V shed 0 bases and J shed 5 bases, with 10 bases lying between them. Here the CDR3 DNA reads TGCAGCGTTGAAGACAGGGGTAGAACCGGGGAGCTGTTTTTT. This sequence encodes CSVEDRGRTGELFF.

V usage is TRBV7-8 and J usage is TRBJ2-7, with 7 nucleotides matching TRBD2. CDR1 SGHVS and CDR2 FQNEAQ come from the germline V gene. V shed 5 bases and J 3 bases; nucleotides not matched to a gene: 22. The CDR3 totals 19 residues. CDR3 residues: CASSPYRLAEFPPLYEQYF. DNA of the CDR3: TGTGCCAGCAGCCCCTATAGGCTAGCGGAGTTCCCCCCCCTCTACGAGCAGTACTTC.

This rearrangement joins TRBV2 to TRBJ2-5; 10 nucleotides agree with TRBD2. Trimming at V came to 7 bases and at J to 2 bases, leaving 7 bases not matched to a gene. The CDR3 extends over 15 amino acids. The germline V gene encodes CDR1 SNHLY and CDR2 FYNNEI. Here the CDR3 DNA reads TGTGCCAGCACCTCAGCGGGGGGGTTACAAGAGACCCAGTACTTC. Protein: CASTSAGGLQETQYF.

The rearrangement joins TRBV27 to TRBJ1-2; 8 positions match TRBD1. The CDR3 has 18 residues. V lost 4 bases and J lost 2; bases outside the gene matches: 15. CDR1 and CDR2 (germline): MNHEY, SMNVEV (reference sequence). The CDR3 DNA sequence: TGTGCCAGCAGTTCCGCGGGTGGGGACAGGAGGGGAAACTATGGCTACACCTTC. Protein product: CASSSAGGDRRGNYGYTF.

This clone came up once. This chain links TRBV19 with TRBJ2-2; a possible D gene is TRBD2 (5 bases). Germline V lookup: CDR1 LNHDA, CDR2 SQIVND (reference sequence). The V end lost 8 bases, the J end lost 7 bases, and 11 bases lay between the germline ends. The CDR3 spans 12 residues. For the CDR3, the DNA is TGTGCCAGTTCTCGGGGATACGGGGAGCTGTTTTTT. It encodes CASSRGYGELFF. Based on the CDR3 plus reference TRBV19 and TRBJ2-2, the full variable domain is DGGITQSPKYLFRKEGQNVTLSCEQNLNHDAMYWYRQDPGQGLRLIYYSQIVNDFQKGDIAEGYSVSREKKESFPLTVTSAQKNPTAFYLCASSRGYGELFFGEGSRLTVL.

Written as DNA, the CDR3 is TGTGCCAGCAGCTCCCGCGGCAATCAGCCCCAGCATTTT. It specifies CASSSRGNQPQHF. The chain uses TRBV7-9 and TRBJ1-5, with unresolved D. Trimming removed 4 bases from V and 2 bases from J, with 6 bases in between. The germline V gene has CDR1 SEHNR and CDR2 FQNEAQ (reference sequence). The CDR3 sequence is 13 residues long. Complete variable domain (other parts from reference TRBV7-9 and TRBJ1-5): DTGVSQNPRHKITKRGQNVTFRCDPISEHNRLYWYRQTLGQGPEFLTYFQNEAQLEKSRLLSDRFSAERPKGSFSTLEIQRTEQGDSAMYLCASSSRGNQPQHFGDGTRLSIL.

CDR3 loop: CASSQTLAGVLTDTQYF. The CDR3 nucleotides read TGTGCCAGCAGCCAAACCTTAGCGGGAGTATTAACAGATACGCAGTATTTT. The gene calls are TRBV11-1 and TRBJ2-3; 9 nucleotides align to TRBD2. V gave up 5 bases and J gave up 3 bases; unmatched junction bases: 12. This CDR3 is built from 17 residues. Germline CDR1 and CDR2: SGHAT and FQDESV (reference sequence).

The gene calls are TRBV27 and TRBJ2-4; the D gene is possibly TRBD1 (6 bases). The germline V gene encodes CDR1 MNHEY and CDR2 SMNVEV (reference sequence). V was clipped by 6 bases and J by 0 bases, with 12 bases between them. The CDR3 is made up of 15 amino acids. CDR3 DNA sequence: TGTGCCAGCAGGCTATCAGGGGCAGCCAAAAACATTCAGTACTTC. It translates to CASRLSGAAKNIQYF.

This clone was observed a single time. CDR3 residues: CASSPASRGLINEQFF. In DNA form, the CDR3 reads TGTGCCAGCTCACCGGCCTCCAGGGGGCTAATCAATGAGCAGTTCTTC. The gene calls are TRBV18 and TRBJ2-1; the match to TRBD1 covers 8 bases. The CDR3 loop spans 16 amino acids. Trimming took 3 bases from V and 6 from J; bases not matched to a gene: 10. Germline CDR1 is KGHSH and CDR2 is LQKENI.

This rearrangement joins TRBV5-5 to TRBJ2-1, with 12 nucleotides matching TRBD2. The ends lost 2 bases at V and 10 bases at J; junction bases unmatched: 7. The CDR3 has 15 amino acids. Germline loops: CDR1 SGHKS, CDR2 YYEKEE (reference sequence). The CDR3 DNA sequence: TGTGCCAGCAGCTTAGCTAGCGGGAGGGCCAGCGAGCAGTTCTTC. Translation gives CASSLASGRASEQFF.

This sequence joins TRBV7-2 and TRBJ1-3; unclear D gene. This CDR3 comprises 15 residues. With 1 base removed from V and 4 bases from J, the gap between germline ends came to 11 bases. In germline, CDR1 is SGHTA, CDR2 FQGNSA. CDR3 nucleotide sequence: TGTGCCAGCAGCTTAGTGTCCCCCTCCGGAAACACCATATATTTT. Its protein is CASSLVSPSGNTIYF. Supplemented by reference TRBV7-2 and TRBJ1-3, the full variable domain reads GAGVSQSPSNKVTEKGKDVELRCDPISGHTALYWYRQSLGQGLEFLIYFQGNSAPDKSGLPSDRFSAERTGGSVSTLTIQRTQQEDSAVYLCASSLVSPSGNTIYFGEGSWLTVV.

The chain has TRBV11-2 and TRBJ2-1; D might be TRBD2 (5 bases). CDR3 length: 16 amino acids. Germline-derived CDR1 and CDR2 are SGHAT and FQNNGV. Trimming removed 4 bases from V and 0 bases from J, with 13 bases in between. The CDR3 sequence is CASSSIKGSSYNEQFF. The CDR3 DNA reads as TGTGCCAGCAGCTCGATTAAAGGGAGCTCCTACAATGAGCAGTTCTTC.

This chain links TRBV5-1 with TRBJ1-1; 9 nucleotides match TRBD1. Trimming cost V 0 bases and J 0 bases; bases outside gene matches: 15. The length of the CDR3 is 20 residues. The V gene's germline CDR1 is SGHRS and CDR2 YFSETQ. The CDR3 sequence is CASSLVAQWGGQGLNTEAFF. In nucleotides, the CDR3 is TGCGCCAGCAGCTTGGTAGCGCAGTGGGGTGGACAGGGGTTGAACACTGAAGCTTTCTTT.

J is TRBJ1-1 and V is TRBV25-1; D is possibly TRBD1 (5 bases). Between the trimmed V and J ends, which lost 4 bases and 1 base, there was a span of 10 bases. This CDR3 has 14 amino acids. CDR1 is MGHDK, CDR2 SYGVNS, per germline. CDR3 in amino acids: CASSGYGGNTEAFF. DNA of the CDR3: TGTGCCAGCAGTGGCTACGGGGGGAACACTGAAGCTTTCTTT.

CDR3 DNA sequence: TGTGCCAGCAGCTACCCGAGGGGGGAGCTGTTTTTT. The encoded protein is CASSYPRGELFF. The chain links TRBV7-9 to TRBJ2-2; the D is unclear. The CDR3 spans 12 residues. The germline V gene has CDR1 SEHNR and CDR2 FQNEAQ (reference sequence). The V end lost 4 bases, the J end lost 8 bases, and 8 bases lay between the germline ends.

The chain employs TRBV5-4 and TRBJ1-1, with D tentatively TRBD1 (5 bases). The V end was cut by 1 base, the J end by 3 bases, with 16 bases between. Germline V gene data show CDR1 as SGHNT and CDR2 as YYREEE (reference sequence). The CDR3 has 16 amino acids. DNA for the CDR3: TGTGCCAGCAGCTTGTCCTTAAGCGGGGCAGACACTGAAGCTTTCTTT. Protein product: CASSLSLSGADTEAFF.

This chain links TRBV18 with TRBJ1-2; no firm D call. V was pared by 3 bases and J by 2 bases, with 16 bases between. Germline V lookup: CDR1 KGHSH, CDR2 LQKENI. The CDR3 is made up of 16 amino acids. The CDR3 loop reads CASSPSAPGLNYGYTF. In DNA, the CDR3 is TGTGCCAGCTCACCTTCTGCCCCCGGGTTAAACTATGGCTACACCTTC.

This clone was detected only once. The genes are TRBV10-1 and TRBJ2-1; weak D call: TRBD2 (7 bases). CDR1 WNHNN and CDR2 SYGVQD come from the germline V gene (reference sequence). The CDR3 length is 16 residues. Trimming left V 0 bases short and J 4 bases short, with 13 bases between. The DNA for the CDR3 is TGCGCCAGCAGTGAGTCAGGGGGGGCAATATACAATGAGCAGTTCTTC. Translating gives CASSESGGAIYNEQFF.

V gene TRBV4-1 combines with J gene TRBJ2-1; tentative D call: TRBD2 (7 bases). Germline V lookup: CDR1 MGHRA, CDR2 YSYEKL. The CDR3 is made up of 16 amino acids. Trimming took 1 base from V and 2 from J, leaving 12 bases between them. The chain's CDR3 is CASSQVTGGAYNEQFF. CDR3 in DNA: TGCGCCAGCAGCCAAGTCACGGGGGGCGCCTACAATGAGCAGTTCTTC.